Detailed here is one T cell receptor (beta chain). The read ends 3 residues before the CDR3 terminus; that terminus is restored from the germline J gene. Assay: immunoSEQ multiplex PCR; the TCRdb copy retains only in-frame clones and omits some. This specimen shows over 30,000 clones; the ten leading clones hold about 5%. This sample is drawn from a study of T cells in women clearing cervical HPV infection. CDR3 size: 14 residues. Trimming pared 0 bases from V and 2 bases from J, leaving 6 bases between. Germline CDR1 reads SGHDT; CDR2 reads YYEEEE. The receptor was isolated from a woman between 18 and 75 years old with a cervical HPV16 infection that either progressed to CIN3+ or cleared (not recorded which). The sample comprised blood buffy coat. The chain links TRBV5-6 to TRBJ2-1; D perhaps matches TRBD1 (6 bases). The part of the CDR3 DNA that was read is TGTGCCAGCAGCTTGGGGACAGCCTACAATGAG. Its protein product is CASSLGTAYNE. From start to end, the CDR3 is CASSLGTAYNEQFF.